Listed below are T cell receptor beta chains from one sample, sequenced in a study of metastatic and nonmetastatic thyroid tumors. TCRdb re-called the PCR reads with MiXCR. This sample has about 12,000 clones, with roughly 21% found just once. Sequenced material: adjacent normal tissue. These receptors were collected from a female donor with papillary thyroid cancer or a benign thyroid nodule (not recorded which). Some clones in this sample may be carry-over from other donors' samples. The CDR3 runs from the conserved cysteine through the conserved F or W. The D gene is left open where the match is weak. Clone size is given for some rows only: seen once, a few or many times, or a class if the clone is expanded.

D: TRBD1; size: medium-sized; J: TRBJ2-7; V: TRBV27; DNA: TGTGCCAGCAGTTCGACAGGGCTATACGAGCAGTACTTC; CDR3: CASSSTGLYEQYF
D: .; size: .; J: TRBJ2-1; V: TRBV19; DNA: TGTGCCAGTAGTATAGCTCTGGGGCTAGGTGATCAGTTCTTC; CDR3: CASSIALGLGDQFF
D: .; size: .; J: TRBJ1-2; V: TRBV5-6; DNA: TGTGCCAGAAGCACCCGAAGGGCAGGGGCTCATGGCTACACCTTC; CDR3: CARSTRRAGAHGYTF
D: .; size: many; J: TRBJ2-4; V: TRBV18; DNA: TGTGCCAGCTCACGGGAGGACCAATGGGCCAAAAACATTCAGTACTTC; CDR3: CASSREDQWAKNIQYF
D: .; size: medium-sized; J: TRBJ1-5; V: TRBV28; DNA: TGTGCCAGCAGTTTAGTTTTCGGAGCCTTCAATCAGCCCCAGCATTTT; CDR3: CASSLVFGAFNQPQHF
D: .; size: many; J: TRBJ1-2; V: TRBV14; DNA: TGTGCCAGCAGCCATAGCTCCTATGGCTACACCTTC; CDR3: CASSHSSYGYTF
D: TRBD2; size: .; J: TRBJ2-3; V: TRBV11-2; DNA: TGTGCCAGCAGCTTATCCGGGACTAGCGAAGATACGCAGTATTTT; CDR3: CASSLSGTSEDTQYF
D: .; size: medium-sized; J: TRBJ1-2; V: TRBV12-3/TRBV12-4; DNA: TGTGCCAGCAGTTCCCACCACGGACAGCCAGATGGGGGTGGCTACACCTTC; CDR3: CASSSHHGQPDGGGYTF
D: .; size: many; J: TRBJ2-5; V: TRBV20-1; DNA: TGCAGTGCTAGCGGGCCCCAAGAGACCCAGTACTTC; CDR3: CSASGPQETQYF
D: TRBD2; size: many; J: TRBJ2-3; V: TRBV5-1; DNA: TGCGCCAGCAGCCTTAGCGGGAGGGCTAGCACAGATACGCAGTATTTT; CDR3: CASSLSGRASTDTQYF
D: TRBD2; size: many; J: TRBJ2-2; V: TRBV5-1; DNA: TGCGCCAGCAGCTTGCTTAGCGGGACGGCCGGGGAGCTGTTTTTT; CDR3: CASSLLSGTAGELFF
D: TRBD2; size: medium-sized; J: TRBJ2-5; V: TRBV6-2/TRBV6-3; DNA: TGTGCCAGCAGTCTAACTAGCGGGGGGCCCGGGGAGACCCAGTACTTC; CDR3: CASSLTSGGPGETQYF
D: .; size: .; J: TRBJ1-5; V: TRBV6-1; DNA: TGTGCCAGCAGTGAAGCTAGGGTTTCCGTCTATAGCAATCAGCCCCAGCATTTT; CDR3: CASSEARVSVYSNQPQHF
D: .; size: many; J: TRBJ1-2; V: TRBV18; DNA: TGTGCCAGCTCACCTACCCTGGGTCCTAACTATGGCTACACCTTC; CDR3: CASSPTLGPNYGYTF
D: .; size: few; J: TRBJ2-2; V: TRBV28; DNA: TGTGCCAGCAGTTTAGGCGGGGTAGGTGGCCACACCGGGGAGCTGTTTTTT; CDR3: CASSLGGVGGHTGELFF
D: .; size: few; J: TRBJ2-1; V: TRBV9; DNA: TGTGCCAGCAGCGTAGAATCTCCGGGGGATGAGCAGTTCTTC; CDR3: CASSVESPGDEQFF
D: TRBD1; size: medium-sized; J: TRBJ2-7; V: TRBV11-2; DNA: TGTGCCAGCAGCGCGACAGGGTTCGAGCAGTACTTC; CDR3: CASSATGFEQYF
D: .; size: many; J: TRBJ2-7; V: TRBV29-1; DNA: TGCAGCGCCTTGGAGGGGACCTACGAGCAGTACTTC; CDR3: CSALEGTYEQYF
D: .; size: .; J: TRBJ2-2; V: TRBV28; DNA: TGTGCCACCATCTCTACCCGGGAGAACACCGGGGAGCTGTTTTTT; CDR3: CATISTRENTGELFF
D: .; size: medium-sized; J: TRBJ2-7; V: TRBV12-3/TRBV12-4; DNA: TGTGCCAGCAGTTCCGCGTACCCCCAGCAGTACTTC; CDR3: CASSSAYPQQYF
D: .; size: many; J: TRBJ1-5; V: TRBV5-6; DNA: TGTGCCAGCAGCTTGGGGTGGGGGGAAAATCAGCCCCAGCATTTT; CDR3: CASSLGWGENQPQHF
D: TRBD1; size: medium-sized; J: TRBJ1-2; V: TRBV24-1; DNA: TGTGCCACCAGTGAACGGACAGGCTATGGCTACACCTTC; CDR3: CATSERTGYGYTF
D: TRBD2; size: medium-sized; J: TRBJ2-7; V: TRBV6-1; DNA: TGTGCCAGCAGGGACCTTCTAGCGGGGTGGGGTTCCGAGCAGTACTTC; CDR3: CASRDLLAGWGSEQYF
D: .; size: .; J: TRBJ2-3; V: TRBV29-1; DNA: TGCAGCGTTGGGGGGGTGGGCTGCACAGATACGCAGTATTTT; CDR3: CSVGGVGCTDTQYF
D: .; size: medium-sized; J: TRBJ2-1; V: TRBV7-2; DNA: TGTGCCAGCAGCTCAGGTTCCTACAATGAGCAGTTCTTC; CDR3: CASSSGSYNEQFF
D: .; size: few; J: TRBJ2-3; V: TRBV24-1; DNA: TGTGCCAACAGCACGAGGGGGGTCACAGATACGCAGTATTTT; CDR3: CANSTRGVTDTQYF
D: .; size: few; J: TRBJ2-1; V: TRBV12-3/TRBV12-4; DNA: TGTGCCAGCAGTCCTATGGATGAGCAGTTCTTC; CDR3: CASSPMDEQFF
D: .; size: .; J: TRBJ2-3; V: TRBV6-6; DNA: TGTGCCAGCAGTCCCGTACCCCCGGGGCCGGTAGCAGATACGCAGTATTTT; CDR3: CASSPVPPGPVADTQYF
D: .; size: few; J: TRBJ1-4; V: TRBV12-3/TRBV12-4; DNA: TGTGCCACCGGGTATAATGAAAAACTGTTTTTT; CDR3: CATGYNEKLFF
D: TRBD1; size: few; J: TRBJ1-5; V: TRBV5-4; DNA: TGTGCCAGCAGCTTGTGGAGGGGGCGCGGGGACGGTCAGCCCCAGCATTTT; CDR3: CASSLWRGRGDGQPQHF
D: TRBD2; size: .; J: TRBJ2-4; V: TRBV11-2; DNA: TGTGCCAGCAGCCCCCGAGGGGGGACTAGCGGGGGGCTACTAGCCAAAAACATTCAGTACTTC; CDR3: CASSPRGGTSGGLLAKNIQYF
D: .; size: many; J: TRBJ1-2; V: TRBV5-5; DNA: TGTGCCAGCAGCTTGACTCCAGGGGCCTATGGCTACACCTTC; CDR3: CASSLTPGAYGYTF
D: TRBD1; size: .; J: TRBJ2-7; V: TRBV5-1; DNA: TGCGCCAGCAGCGTCGGGACAGCAGGCTACGAGCAGTACTTC; CDR3: CASSVGTAGYEQYF
D: TRBD1; size: .; J: TRBJ2-1; V: TRBV5-1; DNA: TGCGCCAGCAGCCCGGCCGGGACAGGGCGCAATGAGCAGTTCTTC; CDR3: CASSPAGTGRNEQFF
D: TRBD1; size: many; J: TRBJ2-3; V: TRBV20-1; DNA: TGCAGTGCTAGAGACAGGACAGGACGGGATACGCAGTATTTT; CDR3: CSARDRTGRDTQYF
D: .; size: .; J: TRBJ2-6; V: TRBV6-1; DNA: TGTGCCAGCAGTACATACAGGGTGAAATGGGCCAACGTCCCGACTTTC; CDR3: CASSTYRVKWANVPTF
D: .; size: many; J: TRBJ1-5; V: TRBV30; DNA: TGTGCCTGGAGTTCTTCGGCAGGGGCTTATCAGCCCCAGCATTTT; CDR3: CAWSSSAGAYQPQHF
D: TRBD2; size: few; J: TRBJ2-3; V: TRBV4-1; DNA: TGCGCCAGCAGCCCAATCGGGACTAGCGAACGGGATACGCAGTATTTT; CDR3: CASSPIGTSERDTQYF
D: .; size: few; J: TRBJ2-1; V: TRBV7-2; DNA: TGTGCCGGAAGCCCCATTGGAGACGAGCAGTTCTTC; CDR3: CAGSPIGDEQFF
D: .; size: many; J: TRBJ1-1; V: TRBV18; DNA: TGTGCCAGCTCACCTGGCCGTTATGAAGCTTTCTTT; CDR3: CASSPGRYEAFF
D: .; size: few; J: TRBJ2-1; V: TRBV19; DNA: TGTGCCAGTAGTATGGGTCGACATGGAGAGCAGTTCTTC; CDR3: CASSMGRHGEQFF
D: .; size: few; J: TRBJ2-7; V: TRBV6-6; DNA: TGTGCCAGCAGTTACTTGGGTGGGGGGCCGCAGTACTTC; CDR3: CASSYLGGGPQYF